Listed here are 6 T cell receptor beta chains from one sample, sequenced in a study of CD8+CD57+ T cells in acquired aplastic anemia. Genomic DNA was employed as the template in profiling TCR beta VDJ and CDR3. TCRdb reprocessed the reads with MiXCR, giving one entry per CDR3 protein. This repertoire shows under 250,000 distinct CDR3 sequences, approximately 35% found once; its top ten account for 1% to 1.3%. Input material: sorted CD4+, CD8+, or CD8+CD57+ T cells (not recorded which) from PBMCs. The receptors stem from a human donor in good health, serving as a control.

The table lists this clonotype with many counts. The chain joins TRBV7-2 to TRBJ2-3; D is unclear. Per germline, CDR1 SGHTA and CDR2 FQGNSA. The CDR3 is 14 amino acids. Trimming took 3 bases from V and 2 from J, leaving 9 bases between them. CDR3 DNA: TGTGCCAGCAGCTTTAGGACCACCACAGATACGCAGTATTTT. Translated: CASSFRTTTDTQYF.

In this sample, this clonotype turned up once. The V gene is TRBV18, the J gene TRBJ2-2; D is perhaps TRBD1 (6 bases). CDR3 length: 18 amino acids. V lost 1 base and J lost 1, with 16 bases in between. Germline V lookup: CDR1 KGHSH, CDR2 LQKENI. The DNA of the CDR3 is TGTGCCAGCTCACCACTGACGATGACAGGTGGGAACACCGGGGAGCTGTTTTTT. It is translated as CASSPLTMTGGNTGELFF.

The chain has TRBV7-8 and TRBJ1-2; D unresolved. The germline CDR1 and CDR2 sequences are SGHVS and FQNEAQ. The CDR3 sequence is 14 residues long. V dropped 3 bases and J dropped 0 bases, with 8 bases sitting between them. The CDR3 sequence is CASSFRVTNYGYTF. The DNA for the CDR3 is TGTGCCAGCAGCTTTAGGGTGACTAACTATGGCTACACCTTC. Complete variable domain (other parts from reference TRBV7-8 and TRBJ1-2): GAGVSQSPRYKVAKRGQDVALRCDPISGHVSLFWYQQALGQGPEFLTYFQNEAQLDKSGLPSDRFFAERPEGSVSTLKIQRTQQEDSAVYLCASSFRVTNYGYTFGSGTRLTVV.

The chain joins TRBV6-1 to TRBJ2-1; 8 bases map to TRBD2. The CDR3 consists of 14 residues. Germline CDR1 is MNHNS and CDR2 is SASEGT. V shed 7 bases and J 7 bases; nucleotides not matched to a gene: 9. CDR3 sequence (DNA): TGTGCCAGCAACGCCGGGAGGGCCGGTAATGAGCAGTTCTTC. Its protein is CASNAGRAGNEQFF.

Of note for this clonotype: It is likely a read error, because the conserved phenylalanine at the end of the CDR3 is missing. The V call is TRBV19, the J call TRBJ1-1; D gene unclear. Trimming shortened V by 1 base and J by 4 bases, and 7 bases separated the two germline ends. The CDR3 runs 13 residues. Germline CDR1 reads LNHDA; CDR2 reads SQIVND (reference sequence). The CDR3 loop reads CASSIGRGTEAFL. CDR3 DNA: TGTGCCAGTAGTATAGGGCGGGGCACTGAAGCTTTCCTT.

This clonotype was counted many times. The CDR3 sequence: CASSPGTGVQETQYF. The CDR3 DNA follows: TGTGCCAGCAGCCCCGGGACAGGGGTTCAAGAGACCCAGTACTTC. The rearrangement joins TRBV7-9 to TRBJ2-5, with 10 bases that match TRBD1. Germline V lookup: CDR1 SEHNR, CDR2 FQNEAQ (reference sequence). CDR3 length equals 15 residues. V lost 5 bases, J lost 2 bases, and 5 bases stayed unmatched.